The rows below give T cell receptor beta chains drawn from one sample of a study of shared clonotypes between healthy human individuals. Profiling relied on immunoSEQ multiplex PCR, and the TCRdb table lists in-frame clones only, not all of them. The sample holds roughly 500,000 clones, approximately 94% seen once. The sequencing sample was made of naive CD4+ T cells sorted from blood. Every receptor here comes from a woman aged 25 to 39 in good health. CDR3s leave out the opening cysteine and the closing phenylalanine or tryptophan.

J | V | CDR3
TRBJ2-7 | TRBV5-4 | ASRAWSGNDEQY
TRBJ2-3 | TRBV4-1 | ASSQPTRGFKDTQY
TRBJ2-6 | TRBV6-5 | ASSYEGAGANVLT
TRBJ2-2 | TRBV5-6 | ASSFRENTGELF
TRBJ2-5 | TRBV11-2 | ASSGLAGDGETQY
TRBJ2-5 | TRBV19 | ASSILAGLETQY
TRBJ2-5 | TRBV27 | ASSLWGPGRETQY
TRBJ1-5 | TRBV19 | ASSIRQVARVQPQH
TRBJ2-1 | TRBV2 | ASSEARLAARHNEQF
TRBJ2-2 | TRBV11-2 | ASSWWEAGTGELF
TRBJ2-7 | TRBV7-8 | ASSATLAGLSYEQY